These 17 T cell receptor beta chains share one sample of origin, sequenced in a study of post-analysis software for immune sequencing data. Findings of the study overall: The study found TRBV5-6, TRBV5-1 and TRBV20-1 among five or six TRBV segments more frequent in patients than controls.

For these receptors, no antigen is known. Researchers reported that TCR beta cDNA libraries carried unique molecular identifiers. From the PCR reads, TCRdb called clonotypes with MiXCR, one entry per CDR3 protein. Of about 540,000 distinct CDR3 sequences in the sample, about a third are singletons; the top ten hold 4.5% to 7.5%. Material for sequencing was blood. The receptor source for this set is a girl aged 2-17 years with multiple sclerosis.

This clonotype was seen more than once but under ten times. The chain recombines TRBV28 with TRBJ2-7, with D possibly being TRBD1 (6 bases). The germline V gene has CDR1 MDHEN and CDR2 SYDVKM. Trimming removed 6 bases at V and 0 bases at J, with 18 bases between. The CDR3 covers 16 residues. The CDR3 nucleotides are TGTGCCAGCAGCCGCTGGGGGCAAGGTCTCTCCTACGAGCAGTACTTC. It encodes CASSRWGQGLSYEQYF. The full variable domain, with the rest looked up from reference TRBV28 and TRBJ2-7, is DVKVTQSSRYLVKRTGEKVFLECVQDMDHENMFWYRQDPGLGLRLIYFSYDVKMKEKGDIPEGYSVSREKKERFSLILESASTNQTSMYLCASSRWGQGLSYEQYFGPGTRLTVT.

The gene calls are TRBV29-1 and TRBJ1-1, with D perhaps TRBD1 (5 bases). The CDR3 runs to 16 residues. The V end lost 6 bases, the J end lost 1 base, and 21 bases lay between the germline ends. Per germline, CDR1 SQVTM and CDR2 ANQGSEA. CDR3 DNA sequence: TGCAGCGTCAAAGTTGGGACGCTGGGGGGGAACACTGAAGCTTTCTTT. Protein product: CSVKVGTLGGNTEAFF.

There are a few counts of this clonotype. The chain recombines TRBV7-9 with TRBJ2-1, with D perhaps matching TRBD2 (6 bases). Trimming cost V 6 bases and J 1 base, with 7 bases left between them. The CDR3 extends over 13 amino acids. Looked up from germline, CDR1 is SEHNR and CDR2 is FQNEAQ (reference sequence). The CDR3 DNA reads as TGTGCCAGCAGTCGGGAGTCCTACAATGAGCAGTTCTTC. Encoded protein: CASSRESYNEQFF. Using reference TRBV7-9 and TRBJ2-1 for the parts outside the CDR3, the full variable domain is DTGVSQNPRHKITKRGQNVTFRCDPISEHNRLYWYRQTLGQGPEFLTYFQNEAQLEKSRLLSDRFSAERPKGSFSTLEIQRTEQGDSAMYLCASSRESYNEQFFGPGTRLTVL.

This clonotype was picked up a small number of times. V gene TRBV29-1 combines with J gene TRBJ2-7, with 7 bases identical to TRBD2. Trimming at V came to 5 bases and at J to 6 bases, leaving 10 bases not matched to a gene. The germline V gene has CDR1 SQVTM and CDR2 ANQGSEA. The CDR3 runs 13 residues. As DNA, the CDR3 is TGCAGCGTTACCGGGACTACATTGGGCGAGCAGTACTTC. Translating it yields CSVTGTTLGEQYF.

This clonotype has a handful of counts. The J gene is TRBJ1-1, the V gene TRBV4-1; D gene ambiguous. V was clipped by 8 bases and J by 5 bases, with 30 bases between them. The CDR3 runs 18 residues. Per germline, CDR1 MGHRA and CDR2 YSYEKL. As DNA, the CDR3 is TGCGCCAGCCAAAAAAACCTAGCGGTGGTATTCGTTTGGACTGAAGCTTTCTTT. This codes for CASQKNLAVVFVWTEAFF.

This sequence joins TRBV10-3 and TRBJ1-1; D remains unclear. The CDR3 totals 14 residues. Germline V gives CDR1 ENHRY, CDR2 SYGVKD. V was cut by 3 bases and J by 2 bases, with 10 bases left in between. The CDR3, as DNA: TGTGCCATCAGTGAAAGAGACCTAAACACTGAAGCTTTCTTT. This gives the protein CAISERDLNTEAFF.

This clonotype was picked up a small number of times. This chain uses TRBV29-1 with TRBJ1-1; D uncertain. Per germline, CDR1 SQVTM and CDR2 ANQGSEA. The CDR3 extends over 11 amino acids. Trimming took off 7 bases at V and 8 bases at J, with 14 bases between the two ends. CDR3 DNA sequence: TGCAGCGCCTACGACCGAAGGGAAGCTTTCTTT. Its protein is CSAYDRREAFF.

This clonotype was detected a few times. This chain links TRBV24-1 with TRBJ2-7; 9 bases line up with TRBD1. CDR1 and CDR2 from the germline V gene are KGHDR and SFDVKD. This CDR3 contains 15 residues. V gave up 6 bases and J gave up 2 bases; unmatched junction bases: 7. As DNA, the CDR3 is TGTGCCACCAGTCCTGGGGACAGGGTTCCCTACGAGCAGTACTTC. This translates into CATSPGDRVPYEQYF.

The chain recombines TRBV20-1 with TRBJ2-7, with unresolved D. This CDR3 spans 13 amino acids. Germline loops: CDR1 DFQATT, CDR2 SNEGSKA (reference sequence). Trimming took off 2 bases at V and 2 bases at J, with 10 bases between the two ends. The DNA for the CDR3 is TGCAGTGCTAGACGTCCTGCGACCTACGAGCAGTACTTC. Protein product: CSARRPATYEQYF.

The V and J genes are TRBV3-1 and TRBJ2-1; 11 positions match TRBD2. With V trimmed by 5 bases and J by 0 bases, 6 bases remained unmatched. Looked up from germline, CDR1 is LGHDT and CDR2 is YNNKEL (reference sequence). The CDR3 length is 17 residues. CDR3 protein: CASSTLAGGSSYNEQFF. CDR3 bases: TGTGCCAGCAGCACCCTAGCGGGGGGTTCCTCCTACAATGAGCAGTTCTTC.

The chain is built from TRBV5-1 and TRBJ1-1; the D gene is possibly TRBD1 (6 bases). Looked up from germline, CDR1 is SGHRS and CDR2 is YFSETQ. V was cut by 3 bases and J by 1 base, with 10 bases left in between. The CDR3 consists of 14 residues. The CDR3 region has the DNA TGCGCCAGCAGCTGGGCAGGGGAGAACACTGAAGCTTTCTTT. It yields the protein CASSWAGENTEAFF.

The rearrangement uses TRBV20-1 and TRBJ2-5, with 9 nucleotides matching TRBD1. The DNA end is a closer match to TRBJ2-7, so the J assignment may be wrong. In germline, CDR1 is DFQATT, CDR2 SNEGSKA (reference sequence). The CDR3 length is 13 residues. Here the CDR3 DNA reads TGCAGTGCGGACCGGGACAGGGATAACGAGCAGTACTTC. This codes for CSADRDRDNEQYF.

In its sample, this clonotype was seen a few times. The genes are TRBV6-1 and TRBJ2-6, with 11 positions matching TRBD1. J lost 4 bases, V lost 5 bases, and 7 bases had no gene match. This CDR3 has 17 amino acids. Germline V gives CDR1 MNHNS, CDR2 SASEGT. Written as DNA, the CDR3 is TGTGCCAGCAGTCCGGACAGGGGGCTAATGGGGGCCAACGTCCTGACTTTC. It encodes CASSPDRGLMGANVLTF.

This clonotype was counted a few times. The V call is TRBV6-6, the J call TRBJ2-1, with 8 bases identical to TRBD2. Germline V CDR1 and CDR2: MNHNY, SVGAGI (reference sequence). The CDR3 totals 16 residues. V dropped 0 bases and J dropped 5; count of bases not matched to a gene: 6. CDR3 nucleotide sequence: TGTGCCAGCAGTTACTCGGGGCTAGCGGGCAACAATGAGCAGTTCTTC. Translating it yields CASSYSGLAGNNEQFF.

The J gene is TRBJ2-1, the V gene TRBV11-2, with D possibly being TRBD2 (5 bases). CDR1 is SGHAT and CDR2 is FQNNGV in the germline V gene. This CDR3 has 17 residues. The germline V and J ends were trimmed by 0 bases and 0 bases, with 12 bases remaining between them. The CDR3 sequence: CASSLDFMGSSYNEQFF. The CDR3 coding sequence is TGTGCCAGCAGCTTAGATTTTATGGGGAGCTCCTACAATGAGCAGTTCTTC.

The V and J genes are TRBV4-2 and TRBJ2-5, with 10 bases that match TRBD2. Germline V gene data show CDR1 as LGHNA and CDR2 as YNFKEQ. CDR3 length equals 15 residues. J gave up 9 bases and V 3 bases, and 10 bases lay outside the gene matches. The CDR3 reads CASSHHSQREGSQYF. CDR3 in DNA: TGTGCCAGCAGCCATCACTCCCAGCGGGAGGGTTCCCAGTACTTC.

The chain links TRBV6-1 to TRBJ1-2, with TRBD1 as a possible D gene (6 bases). The V gene lost 5 bases and the J gene lost 8 bases, with 9 bases spanning the gap. This CDR3 is 11 amino acids long. Germline loops: CDR1 MNHNS, CDR2 SASEGT. CDR3 protein: CASSIGQGYTF. As DNA, the CDR3 is TGTGCCAGCAGTATTGGACAGGGCTACACCTTC.